A single sample is the source of the 25 T cell receptor beta chains below, sequenced in a study of beta chain features in type 1 diabetes. All of the isolated RNA was reverse transcribed, so expressed TCRB transcripts were sequenced. This table comes from immunoSEQ multiplex PCR, and its TCRdb copy is limited to in-frame clones, with some not included. The sample lists more than 300,000 clones; roughly 8% were seen once. What was sequenced was central memory CD4+ T cells from blood. All receptors come from a woman under 30 in good health.

This chain connects TRBV5-4 to TRBJ2-1; D might be TRBD2 (6 bases). V was pared by 9 bases and J by 2 bases, with 18 bases between. Germline values: CDR1 SGHNT, CDR2 YYREEE (reference sequence). CDR3 length: 15 amino acids. The CDR3 nucleotides are TGTGCCACCAAAGGCGGGATAGAGGCCTACAATGAGCAGTTCTTC. Its translation: CATKGGIEAYNEQFF.

This clone has only a few counts. The genes are TRBV27 and TRBJ1-4, with 8 bases fitting TRBD1. J gave up 8 bases and V 6 bases, and 11 bases lay outside the gene matches. CDR1 and CDR2 from the germline V gene are MNHEY and SMNVEV (reference sequence). CDR3 length: 15 amino acids. The CDR3 protein is CASSRGQGALEKLFF. CDR3 DNA: TGTGCCAGCAGCCGGGGTCAGGGGGCACTGGAAAAACTGTTTTTT. Together with reference TRBV27 and TRBJ1-4, the CDR3 gives the full variable domain: EAQVTQNPRYLITVTGKKLTVTCSQNMNHEYMSWYRQDPGLGLRQIYYSMNVEVTDKGDVPEGYKVSRKEKRNFPLILESPSPNQTSLYFCASSRGQGALEKLFFGSGTQLSVL.

This clone was detected a few times. V is TRBV6-6 and J is TRBJ2-1; D gene uncertain. CDR3 length: 15 residues. V was cut by 4 bases and J by 6 bases, with 16 bases left in between. Germline loops: CDR1 MNHNY, CDR2 SVGAGI (reference sequence). This CDR3 reads CASSSLPSSINEQFF. The CDR3 DNA reads as TGTGCCAGCAGTTCATTACCCAGCTCGATCAATGAGCAGTTCTTC.

This clone has at least ten counts. This chain joins TRBV5-5 and TRBJ2-1; D not certain. The CDR3 is 11 residues long. CDR1 and CDR2 from the germline V gene are SGHKS and YYEKEE (reference sequence). V was cut by 4 bases and J by 4 bases, with 3 bases left in between. This CDR3 is CASSQYNEQFF. In nucleotides, the CDR3 is TGTGCCAGCAGCCAATACAATGAGCAGTTCTTC. Filled out from reference TRBV5-5 and TRBJ2-1, the complete variable domain reads DAGVTQSPTHLIKTRGQQVTLRCSPISGHKSVSWYQQVLGQGPQFIFQYYEKEERGRGNFPDRFSARQFPNYSSELNVNALLLGDSALYLCASSQYNEQFFGPGTRLTVL.

The chain couples TRBV19 to TRBJ1-5; D remains unclear. Germline CDR1 reads LNHDA; CDR2 reads SQIVND (reference sequence). Trimming removed 5 bases from V and 0 bases from J, with 11 bases in between. CDR3 size: 15 residues. The CDR3 loop is CASSYAGNSNQPQHF. The CDR3 DNA reads TGTGCCAGTAGTTATGCGGGGAATAGCAATCAGCCCCAGCATTTT.

There are a few counts of this clone. The rearrangement joins TRBV7-2 to TRBJ1-1, with 7 bases matching TRBD1. V was pared by 3 bases and J by 5 bases, with 9 bases of the junction left unmatched. From germline, CDR1 is SGHTA and CDR2 FQGNSA. The CDR3 spans 15 residues. The CDR3 DNA follows: TGTGCCAGCAGCTTCTGGACAGGCGATGGGACTGAAGCTTTCTTT. Its protein product is CASSFWTGDGTEAFF.

This clone was seen a few times. This rearrangement joins TRBV7-2 to TRBJ2-7; D ambiguous. Germline V lookup: CDR1 SGHTA, CDR2 FQGNSA. The CDR3 is 15 residues long. Between the trimmed V and J ends, which lost 5 bases and 3 bases, there was a span of 17 bases. As DNA, the CDR3 is TGTGCCAGCAGCACCATGCCCGGGCCTAACTACGAGCAGTACTTC. Amino acid sequence: CASSTMPGPNYEQYF.

This clone was counted many times. This chain joins TRBV14 and TRBJ1-2; 7 bases align to TRBD1. J lost 5 bases, V lost 2 bases, and 2 bases had no gene match. The CDR3 totals 13 residues. The V gene's germline CDR1 is SGHDN and CDR2 FVKESK. The CDR3 spells CASSQPQGYGYTF. The CDR3 coding sequence is TGTGCCAGCAGCCAACCACAGGGGTATGGCTACACCTTC.

The chain employs TRBV6-6 and TRBJ1-5; D gene unclear. V lost 7 bases and J 1 base, leaving 5 bases between the germline ends. This CDR3 comprises 12 residues. Per the germline V gene, CDR1 is MNHNY and CDR2 is SVGAGI (reference sequence). The CDR3 DNA is TGTGCCAGCACGGGGAGCAATCAGCCCCAGCATTTT. Translation: CASTGSNQPQHF.

A remark on this clone: Other DNA sequences in the sample encode the same CDR3. This sequence joins TRBV5-1 and TRBJ1-2; TRBD1 is a possible D gene (5 bases). The CDR3 loop spans 12 amino acids. From germline, CDR1 is SGHRS and CDR2 YFSETQ. V gave up 2 bases and J gave up 6 bases, with 8 bases separating them. In DNA, the CDR3 is TGCGCCAGCAGCTTTCAAGGGGATGGCTACACCTTC. It encodes CASSFQGDGYTF. The whole variable domain, remainder taken from reference TRBV5-1 and TRBJ1-2, is KAGVTQTPRYLIKTRGQQVTLSCSPISGHRSVSWYQQTPGQGLQFLFEYFSETQRNKGNFPGRFSGRQFSNSRSEMNVSTLELGDSALYLCASSFQGDGYTFGSGTRLTVV.

This clone was found many times. The V and J genes are TRBV27 and TRBJ1-2; perhaps TRBD1 as D (6 bases). CDR3 length: 13 residues. V was pared by 4 bases and J by 3 bases, with 9 bases between. Germline assignment: CDR1 MNHEY and CDR2 SMNVEV (reference sequence). The CDR3 loop is CASSYRADYGYTF. The DNA for the CDR3 is TGTGCCAGCAGTTACAGGGCGGACTATGGCTACACCTTC.

This clone appeared a few times. V usage is TRBV6-4 and J usage is TRBJ1-4; D is unresolved. Between the trimmed V and J ends, which lost 6 bases and 5 bases, there was a span of 10 bases. Germline V CDR1 and CDR2: MRHNA, SNTAGT. The CDR3 spans 13 residues. This chain's CDR3 is CASSYTPNEKLFF. The CDR3 DNA sequence: TGTGCCAGCAGCTACACACCGAATGAAAAACTGTTTTTT.

This clone came up many times. The rearrangement joins TRBV10-3 to TRBJ1-1; unclear D gene. The CDR3 contains 12 residues. The V gene's germline CDR1 is ENHRY and CDR2 SYGVKD. V was cut by 5 bases and J by 7 bases, with 11 bases left in between. In DNA, the CDR3 is TGTGCCATCAGTTCAAACGCGAATGAAGCTTTCTTT. This encodes CAISSNANEAFF.

The chain is built from TRBV2 and TRBJ2-2; no reliable D call. Germline V gives CDR1 SNHLY, CDR2 FYNNEI. The CDR3 spans 14 residues. Trimming removed 5 bases at V and 1 base at J, with 8 bases between. The CDR3 protein is CASSLVQNTGELFF. As DNA, the CDR3 is TGTGCCAGCAGTCTAGTCCAGAACACCGGGGAGCTGTTTTTT.

This clone occurred many times. The chain links TRBV2 to TRBJ2-5, with a possible D match to TRBD2 (6 bases). The V end lost 3 bases, the J end lost 4 bases, and 12 bases lay between the germline ends. This CDR3 region has 14 residues. Germline loops: CDR1 SNHLY, CDR2 FYNNEI. The CDR3 protein is CASSEGRGLETQYF. The CDR3 DNA follows: TGTGCCAGCAGTGAGGGCCGGGGGTTAGAGACCCAGTACTTC.

This clone has a handful of counts. The V and J genes are TRBV9 and TRBJ2-6, with TRBD1 as a possible D gene (6 bases). V shed 3 bases and J shed 0 bases, with 10 bases lying between them. CDR3 length: 16 amino acids. Per germline, CDR1 SGDLS and CDR2 YYNGEE. Here the CDR3 reads CASSAGQFSGANVLTF. CDR3 nucleotides: TGTGCCAGCAGCGCTGGACAGTTCTCTGGGGCCAACGTCCTGACTTTC.

V gene TRBV2 combines with J gene TRBJ1-2, with TRBD1 matching over 8 bases. The CDR3 has 15 residues. V dropped 4 bases and J dropped 6; count of bases not matched to a gene: 10. Germline lookup yields CDR1 SNHLY and CDR2 FYNNEI. The DNA of the CDR3 is TGTGCCAGCAGTGGGACAGGGACAACAACCAATGGCTACACCTTC. Translation: CASSGTGTTTNGYTF.

This sequence joins TRBV4-2 and TRBJ2-3, with TRBD2 matching 10 bases. The CDR3 sequence is 16 residues long. V lost 5 bases to trimming and J lost 1 base; unmatched junction nucleotides: 6. The germline V gene encodes CDR1 LGHNA and CDR2 YNFKEQ. CDR3 coding DNA: TGTGCCAGCAGCGAAAGACTAGCGGGTCGCACAGATACGCAGTATTTT. Its translation is CASSERLAGRTDTQYF.

As to this clone: The same CDR3 can be traced to other DNA sequences in this sample. This rearrangement joins TRBV20-1 to TRBJ1-2; D is undetermined. Germline V CDR1 and CDR2: DFQATT, SNEGSKA (reference sequence). The CDR3 loop spans 10 amino acids. V was clipped by 4 bases and J by 4 bases, with 4 bases between them. The CDR3: CSAKTYGYTF. CDR3 coding DNA: TGCAGTGCTAAAACCTATGGCTACACCTTC.

V gene TRBV11-2 combines with J gene TRBJ2-5; D not certain. The V end lost 0 bases, the J end lost 2 bases, and 13 bases lay between the germline ends. The CDR3 is 16 residues long. Germline assignment: CDR1 SGHAT and CDR2 FQNNGV. This chain's CDR3 is CASSLDMGTVQETQYF. DNA for the CDR3: TGTGCCAGCAGCTTAGATATGGGAACAGTGCAAGAGACCCAGTACTTC.

The genes are TRBV10-3 and TRBJ2-1, with 10 bases matching TRBD1. J gave up 8 bases and V 0 bases, and 10 bases lay outside the gene matches. CDR1 is ENHRY and CDR2 is SYGVKD in the germline V gene. CDR3 size: 17 residues. The CDR3 reads CAISESKGTGVLDEQFF. The CDR3 nucleotides read TGTGCCATCAGTGAGTCAAAAGGGACAGGGGTCTTGGATGAGCAGTTCTTC.

This chain uses TRBV29-1 with TRBJ2-3, with 14 bases matching TRBD2. From germline, CDR1 is SQVTM and CDR2 ANQGSEA. J lost 6 bases, V lost 4 bases, and 9 bases had no gene match. This CDR3 is 16 amino acids long. The CDR3 is CSVARLAGGPGDTQYF. CDR3 sequence (DNA): TGCAGCGTTGCCCGACTAGCGGGAGGGCCGGGGGATACGCAGTATTTT.

The chain recombines TRBV7-9 with TRBJ2-5; TRBD2 is a possible D gene (5 bases). The germline gives CDR1 SEHNR, CDR2 FQNEAQ (reference sequence). The CDR3 is 16 residues long. The V and J ends lost 5 bases and 5 bases respectively, with 21 bases between them. CDR3 in amino acids: CASSVRGNGWEETQYF. The CDR3 DNA sequence: TGTGCCAGCAGCGTCCGGGGTAATGGGTGGGAGGAGACCCAGTACTTC.

The table lists this clone with a few counts. Other DNA sequences of this sample code for an identical CDR3. The CDR3 nucleotides are TGTGCCAGCAGCTTAGAAGGCGGGGAGCTGTTTTTT. This sequence encodes CASSLEGGELFF. The V gene is TRBV5-4, the J gene TRBJ2-2; D not certain. The CDR3 is 12 residues long. In germline, CDR1 is SGHNT, CDR2 YYREEE (reference sequence). Deletions cut 2 bases from V and 7 bases from J, with 6 bases between.

This clone was detected a few times. The chain couples TRBV7-2 to TRBJ1-2, with 8 bases fitting TRBD1. The germline gives CDR1 SGHTA, CDR2 FQGNSA. Trimming at V came to 5 bases and at J to 8 bases, leaving 7 bases not matched to a gene. The CDR3 consists of 13 residues. The CDR3 bases are TGTGCCAGCAGCCGCACAGGGGGGAAGGGCTACACCTTC. It yields the protein CASSRTGGKGYTF.